This TCR beta chain was observed in a study of blood T cell repertoires in COVID-19. This clone was found once. Sequenced by immunoSEQ multiplex PCR; TCRdb stores in-frame clones only, minus some. The data contain around 65,000 clones, approximately 78% of them singletons. The CDR3 has 14 amino acids. The V end was cut by 1 base, the J end by 2 bases, with 6 bases between. Germline CDR1 reads LNHNV; CDR2 reads YYDKDF (reference sequence). The chain is built from TRBV15 and TRBJ1-3; D might be TRBD1 (6 bases). This TCR was sampled from a human donor in a cohort sampled during active COVID-19. The sequenced sample consisted of peripheral blood. The DNA of the CDR3 is TGTGCCACCAGCAGAGGGGACACTGGAAACACCATATATTTT. Its translation: CATSRGDTGNTIYF. Full variable domain (rest looked up from reference TRBV15 and TRBJ1-3): DAMVIQNPRYQVTQFGKPVTLSCSQTLNHNVMYWYQQKSSQAPKLLFHYYDKDFNNEADTPDNFQSRRPNTSFCFLDIRSPGLGDTAMYLCATSRGDTGNTIYFGEGSWLTVV.